The 7 T cell receptor beta chains reported below all come from one sample, sequenced in a study of blood T cell repertoires in COVID-19. The assay was immunoSEQ multiplex PCR, and TCRdb's table has in-frame clones only and misses some. The sample shows 95,000 to 150,000 clones, about 80% of them seen only once. Material for sequencing was peripheral blood. Source of these receptors: a man aged 60 to 75 with active or convalescent COVID-19.

The genes are TRBV5-8 and TRBJ2-3; a weak D match, TRBD2 (6 bases). The germline V and J ends were trimmed by 0 bases and 4 bases, with 9 bases remaining between them. Germline V gene lookup returns CDR1 SGHTS and CDR2 YDEGEE. The CDR3 consists of 14 residues. The CDR3 region has the DNA TGTGCCAGCAGCTTGGCGGGGGTTCCAGATACGCAGTATTTT. Amino acid sequence: CASSLAGVPDTQYF.

The chain carries TRBV7-8 and TRBJ1-5, with D possibly TRBD1 on 5 matching bases. V lost 5 bases and J lost 2, with 7 bases in between. Germline CDR1 is SGHVS and CDR2 is FQNEAQ. This CDR3 spans 13 amino acids. CDR3 nucleotide sequence: TGTGCCAGCAGCGGGGGGGGCAATCAGCCCCAGCATTTT. Its protein product is CASSGGGNQPQHF.

This chain uses TRBV5-1 with TRBJ2-7; D unclear. Germline V gene data show CDR1 as SGHRS and CDR2 as YFSETQ. The CDR3 length is 12 residues. V lost 0 bases, J lost 6 bases, and 7 bases lay in between. The CDR3: CASSLDGGEQYF. The CDR3 DNA follows: TGCGCCAGCAGCTTGGACGGTGGCGAGCAGTACTTC.

The chain is built from TRBV2 and TRBJ2-3, with 9 bases lining up with TRBD2. The CDR3 is 20 residues long. V lost 6 bases, J lost 1 base, and 20 bases stayed unmatched. From germline, CDR1 is SNHLY and CDR2 FYNNEI. CDR3 coding DNA: TGTGCCAGCAGGGAAAATCGGCCAGTTATAGCGGGAGTCGGCACAGATACGCAGTATTTT. Protein: CASRENRPVIAGVGTDTQYF.

J is TRBJ1-2 and V is TRBV29-1, with 9 positions matching TRBD1. Trimming took 6 bases from V and 3 from J; bases not matched to a gene: 8. Germline CDR1 reads SQVTM; CDR2 reads ANQGSEA. This CDR3 comprises 14 residues. In DNA form, the CDR3 reads TGCAGCGTAAAACCGTGGACAGGGGACTATGGCTACACCTTC. This translates into CSVKPWTGDYGYTF.

The chain recombines TRBV18 with TRBJ1-2; possibly TRBD1 for D (6 bases). V dropped 3 bases and J dropped 6 bases, with 11 bases sitting between them. CDR1 and CDR2 from the germline V gene are KGHSH and LQKENI. The CDR3 contains 13 residues. DNA for the CDR3: TGTGCCAGCTCACCGGACAGTTCAGATGGCTACACCTTC. Protein product: CASSPDSSDGYTF.

The rearrangement links TRBV5-5 to TRBJ2-1; D is possibly TRBD2 (6 bases). The V end lost 1 base, the J end lost 7 bases, and 12 bases lay between the germline ends. There are 14 residues in the CDR3. Germline V CDR1 and CDR2: SGHKS, YYEKEE (reference sequence). For the CDR3, the DNA is TGTGCCAGCAGCTTGTCGGGGGTGGGGAATGAGCAGTTCTTC. Its translation: CASSLSGVGNEQFF.